The sequence of this TCR beta chain was determined in a study of CD8 T cells in ankylosing spondylitis. As for this clonotype: Its matching antigen is unknown.

Broader study findings: As reported, disease-linked clones showed significant enrichment in matched ankylosing spondylitis synovial fluid.

The CDR3 runs 15 residues. With 3 bases clipped from V and 4 bases from J, the junction kept 7 bases outside the gene matches. Germline loops: CDR1 SGHRS, CDR2 YFSETQ. TCRdb re-analysed the 5' RACE reads in MiXCR, keeping a single row per CDR3 protein. The sample consists of 250,000 to 350,000 distinct CDR3 sequences, approximately 20% of them appearing once. Material: blood, either unsorted or a sorted T cell fraction (not recorded which). The receptor comes from a male donor with ankylosing spondylitis or in good health (not recorded which). The chain carries TRBV5-1 and TRBJ1-3; 7 nucleotides line up with TRBD1. The CDR3 DNA is TGCGCCAGCAGCTCGACAGGGAATGAAGGAAACACCATATATTTT. It specifies CASSSTGNEGNTIYF.